This entry lists 13 T cell receptor beta chains sequenced from one sample in a study of T cells in Graves' hyperthyroidism and ophthalmopathy. The source material, RNA transcripts, was used to amplify TCR beta CDR3 regions. Primed by the HTBI set, a first-round RT-PCR was run on the TCR CDR3. TCRdb processed the multiplex PCR reads anew with MiXCR; each CDR3 protein has one entry. This table holds about 290,000 distinct CDR3 sequences, 10% to 15% found once. Sequenced material: blood. The receptor source for this set is a woman in her 30s with Graves' hyperthyroidism that later progressed to Graves' ophthalmopathy.

This clonotype was seen a handful of times. V and J are TRBV7-2 and TRBJ2-7; D call uncertain. The V end lost 4 bases, the J end lost 0 bases, and 13 bases lay between the germline ends. The germline V gene encodes CDR1 SGHTA and CDR2 FQGNSA. CDR3 length: 15 amino acids. CDR3 loop: CASSSLRAGSYEQYF. The CDR3 bases are TGTGCCAGCAGCTCCCTTAGGGCAGGCTCCTACGAGCAGTACTTC.

This clonotype came up many times. This chain connects TRBV12-3 or TRBV12-4 to TRBJ1-1, with D maybe TRBD1 (6 bases). Deletions cut 3 bases from V and 2 bases from J, with 13 bases between. The CDR3 has 15 amino acids. In DNA, the CDR3 is TGTGCCAGCAGTTTGGGGGGCGATGGTAACACTGAAGCTTTCTTT. It specifies CASSLGGDGNTEAFF.

This clonotype was recorded at least ten times. V gene TRBV7-9 combines with J gene TRBJ1-1; D is unresolved. CDR3 length: 15 amino acids. The germline V gene encodes CDR1 SEHNR and CDR2 FQNEAQ (reference sequence). Trimming left V 1 base short and J 4 bases short, with 13 bases between. The chain's CDR3 is CASSLERIGGTEAFF. The CDR3 DNA reads TGTGCCAGCAGCTTAGAGAGGATCGGCGGCACTGAAGCTTTCTTT.

The V and J genes are TRBV4-1 and TRBJ2-6; D perhaps matches TRBD2 (5 bases). Trimming shortened V by 4 bases and J by 0 bases, and 10 bases separated the two germline ends. CDR3 length: 16 amino acids. Germline V gene sequence: CDR1 MGHRA, CDR2 YSYEKL. Written as DNA, the CDR3 is TGCGCCAGCAGCCGAGGGAGTATCTCTGGGGCCAACGTCCTGACTTTC. It translates to CASSRGSISGANVLTF.

Ten or more counts support this clonotype. The chain combines TRBV5-1 with TRBJ1-4, with D unresolved. Deletions cut 4 bases from V and 3 bases from J, with 16 bases between. In germline, CDR1 is SGHRS, CDR2 YFSETQ. The CDR3 spans 16 residues. CDR3 nucleotides: TGCGCCAGCAGCCCAATGGGCACCGCGGCTAATGAAAAACTGTTTTTT. Amino acid sequence: CASSPMGTAANEKLFF. Combining the CDR3 with reference TRBV5-1 and TRBJ1-4 gives the whole variable domain KAGVTQTPRYLIKTRGQQVTLSCSPISGHRSVSWYQQTPGQGLQFLFEYFSETQRNKGNFPGRFSGRQFSNSRSEMNVSTLELGDSALYLCASSPMGTAANEKLFFGSGTQLSVL.

At least ten counts were recorded for this clonotype. The chain employs TRBV10-3 and TRBJ2-7; the match to TRBD1 covers 8 bases. V gave up 3 bases and J gave up 3 bases; unmatched junction bases: 13. This CDR3 contains 17 residues. The germline gives CDR1 ENHRY, CDR2 SYGVKD. The CDR3 is CAISEAGTGIAYYEQYF. CDR3 bases: TGTGCCATCAGTGAAGCCGGGACAGGTATTGCCTACTACGAGCAGTACTTC.

On this clonotype: This may arise from a read error, as a much more abundant clone is one base away. The chain has TRBV4-2 and TRBJ1-2; a weak D match, TRBD1 (6 bases). The V gene lost 4 bases and the J gene lost 7 bases, with 16 bases spanning the gap. The CDR3 covers 14 residues. From germline, CDR1 is LGHNA and CDR2 YNFKEQ. CDR3 DNA sequence: TGTGCCAGCAGCCCATACGGACAGACAAGTGGCTACACCTTC. Translation: CASSPYGQTSGYTF.

The chain has TRBV6-1 and TRBJ1-3, with D perhaps matching TRBD1 (5 bases). Trimming took off 8 bases at V and 2 bases at J, with 13 bases between the two ends. The V gene's germline CDR1 is MNHNS and CDR2 SASEGT. This CDR3 is built from 14 residues. The CDR3 bases are TGTGCCAGCGGCCAGGGTAGCACTGGAAACACCATATATTTT. Its translation: CASGQGSTGNTIYF.

This clonotype was observed a handful of times. The chain has TRBV11-2 and TRBJ1-3; D is undetermined. This CDR3 comprises 15 residues. The V gene's germline CDR1 is SGHAT and CDR2 FQNNGV. V lost 2 bases and J lost 3, with 11 bases in between. DNA for the CDR3: TGTGCCAGCAGCTTAAGCTTATTGGATGGAAACACCATATATTTT. It encodes CASSLSLLDGNTIYF.

This clonotype was observed at least ten times. The chain recombines TRBV6-1 with TRBJ1-5, with TRBD1 matching 8 bases. After removal of 6 bases from V and 2 bases from J, the junction contained 21 bases not matched to a gene. Per germline, CDR1 MNHNS and CDR2 SASEGT. This CDR3 has 20 residues. In DNA, the CDR3 is TGTGCCAGCAGCTCGGGGACGTACCTTCCCGACAGGGGTGGCAATCAGCCCCAGCATTTT. It translates to CASSSGTYLPDRGGNQPQHF.

This clonotype was recorded many times. The chain joins TRBV28 to TRBJ1-5, with D unresolved. CDR1 MDHEN and CDR2 SYDVKM come from the germline V gene. CDR3 length: 15 residues. V was clipped by 2 bases and J by 0 bases, with 8 bases between them. CDR3 nucleotide sequence: TGTGCCAGCAGTTTAAAAGCCAGTAGCAATCAGCCCCAGCATTTT. Its protein product is CASSLKASSNQPQHF.

At least ten counts were recorded for this clonotype. This chain links TRBV28 with TRBJ1-5; D uncertain. CDR3 size: 13 residues. Germline V gives CDR1 MDHEN, CDR2 SYDVKM. Trimming cost V 2 bases and J 4 bases, with 6 bases left between them. CDR3 DNA: TGTGCCAGCAGTTTAGGGTTTAATCAGCCCCAGCATTTT. This encodes CASSLGFNQPQHF.

This clonotype was counted ten times or more. V usage is TRBV12-3 or TRBV12-4 and J usage is TRBJ2-7; D is possibly TRBD1 or TRBD2 (5 bases each). Trimming pared 3 bases from V and 2 bases from J, leaving 14 bases between. CDR3 length: 15 amino acids. CDR3 nucleotide sequence: TGTGCCAGCAGTTTTTTGTGGGACGGAACCTACGAGCAGTACTTC. Amino acids: CASSFLWDGTYEQYF.